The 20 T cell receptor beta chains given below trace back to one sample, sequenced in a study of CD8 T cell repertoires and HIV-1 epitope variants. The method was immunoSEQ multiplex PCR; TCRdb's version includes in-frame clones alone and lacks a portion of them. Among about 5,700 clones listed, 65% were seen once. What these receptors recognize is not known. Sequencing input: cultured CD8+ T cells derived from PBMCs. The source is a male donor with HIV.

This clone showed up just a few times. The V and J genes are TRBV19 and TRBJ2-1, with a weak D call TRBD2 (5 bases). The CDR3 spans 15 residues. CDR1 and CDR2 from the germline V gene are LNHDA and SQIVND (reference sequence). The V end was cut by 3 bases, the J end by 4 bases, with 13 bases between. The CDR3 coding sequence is TGTGCCAGTAGTATTGGGAGCGGAGCTTACAATGAGCAGTTCTTC. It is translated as CASSIGSGAYNEQFF.

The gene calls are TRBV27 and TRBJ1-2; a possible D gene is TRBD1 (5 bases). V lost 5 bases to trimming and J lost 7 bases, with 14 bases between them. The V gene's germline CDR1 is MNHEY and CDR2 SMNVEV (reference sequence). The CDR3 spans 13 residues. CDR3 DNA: TGTGCCAGCAGTCCCTGGGGGGACGCTGGCTACACCTTC. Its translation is CASSPWGDAGYTF.

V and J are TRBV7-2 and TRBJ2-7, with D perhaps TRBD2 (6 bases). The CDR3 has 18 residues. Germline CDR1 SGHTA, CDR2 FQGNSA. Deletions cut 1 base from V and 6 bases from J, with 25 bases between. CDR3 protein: CASSLGLGGAQTIGEQYF. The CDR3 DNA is TGTGCCAGCAGCTTAGGGCTAGGAGGGGCGCAGACGATTGGCGAGCAGTACTTC.

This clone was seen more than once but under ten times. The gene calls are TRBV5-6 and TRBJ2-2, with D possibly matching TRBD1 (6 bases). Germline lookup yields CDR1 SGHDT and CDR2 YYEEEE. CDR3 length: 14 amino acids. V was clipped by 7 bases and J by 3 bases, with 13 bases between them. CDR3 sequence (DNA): TGTGCCAGCGGAACAGGGTTAGACACCGGGGAGCTGTTTTTT. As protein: CASGTGLDTGELFF.

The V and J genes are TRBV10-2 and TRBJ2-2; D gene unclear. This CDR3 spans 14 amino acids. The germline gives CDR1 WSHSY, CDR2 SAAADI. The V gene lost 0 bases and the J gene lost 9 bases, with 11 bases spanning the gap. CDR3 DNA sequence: TGCGCCAGCAGTGAGTCGTTGCGGAGTTGGGAGCTGTTTTTT. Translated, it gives CASSESLRSWELFF.

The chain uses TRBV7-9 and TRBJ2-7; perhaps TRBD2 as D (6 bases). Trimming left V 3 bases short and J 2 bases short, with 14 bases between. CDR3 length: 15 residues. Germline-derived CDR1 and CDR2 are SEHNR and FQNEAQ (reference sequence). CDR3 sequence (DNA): TGTGCCAGCAGCTTCACCGGGACGGGAGCCTACGAGCAGTACTTC. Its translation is CASSFTGTGAYEQYF.

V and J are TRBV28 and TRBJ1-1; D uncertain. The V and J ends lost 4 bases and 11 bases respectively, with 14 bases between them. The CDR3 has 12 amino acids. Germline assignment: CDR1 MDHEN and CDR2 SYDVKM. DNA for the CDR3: TGTGCCAGCAGTTCCCTAACATTAATGGCTTTCTTT. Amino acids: CASSSLTLMAFF.

Written as DNA, the CDR3 is TGTGCCAGCAGTTTATTACTAGCGGGATACAATGAGCAGTTCTTC. As protein: CASSLLLAGYNEQFF. The chain uses TRBV27 and TRBJ2-1, with 10 bases matching TRBD2. There are 15 residues in the CDR3. V shed 1 base and J 4 bases; nucleotides not matched to a gene: 1. In germline, CDR1 is MNHEY, CDR2 SMNVEV (reference sequence).

The CDR3 spells CASSAVQGAGNTIYF. DNA for the CDR3: TGTGCCAGCAGCGCGGTCCAGGGAGCGGGAAACACCATATATTTT. The chain recombines TRBV7-9 with TRBJ1-3; D might be TRBD1 (5 bases). Trimming left V 5 bases short and J 4 bases short, with 15 bases between. This CDR3 has 15 residues. CDR1 and CDR2 (germline): SEHNR, FQNEAQ (reference sequence).

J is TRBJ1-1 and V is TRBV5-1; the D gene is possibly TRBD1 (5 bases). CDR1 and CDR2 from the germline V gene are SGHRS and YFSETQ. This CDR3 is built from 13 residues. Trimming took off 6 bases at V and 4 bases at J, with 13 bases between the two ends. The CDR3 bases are TGCGCCAGCACCTCAGGGCAGAGCACTGAAGCTTTCTTT. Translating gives CASTSGQSTEAFF.

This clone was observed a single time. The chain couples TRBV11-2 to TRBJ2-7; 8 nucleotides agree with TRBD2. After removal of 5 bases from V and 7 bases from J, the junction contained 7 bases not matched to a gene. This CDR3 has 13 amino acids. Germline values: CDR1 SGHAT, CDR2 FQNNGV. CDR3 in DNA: TGTGCCAGCAGCCAAGCGGGAGCGGGAGAGCAGTACTTC. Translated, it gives CASSQAGAGEQYF.

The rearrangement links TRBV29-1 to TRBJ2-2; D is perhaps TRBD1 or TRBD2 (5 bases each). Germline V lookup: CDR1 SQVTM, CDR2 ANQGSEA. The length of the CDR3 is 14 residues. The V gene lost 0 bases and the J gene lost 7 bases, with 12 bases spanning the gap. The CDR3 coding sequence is TGCAGCGTTGAAGATTCGGCAGGGAGCGGGGAGCTGTTTTTT. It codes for CSVEDSAGSGELFF.

CDR3 nucleotide sequence: TGTGCCAGCAGTGAATCCGCTCTTCAGGGCGAGCAGTACTTC. Protein product: CASSESALQGEQYF. V is TRBV2 and J is TRBJ2-7; possible D gene TRBD1, 5 bases. The CDR3 is made up of 14 amino acids. CDR1 is SNHLY and CDR2 is FYNNEI in the germline V gene. Between the trimmed V and J ends, which lost 2 bases and 6 bases, there was a span of 14 bases.

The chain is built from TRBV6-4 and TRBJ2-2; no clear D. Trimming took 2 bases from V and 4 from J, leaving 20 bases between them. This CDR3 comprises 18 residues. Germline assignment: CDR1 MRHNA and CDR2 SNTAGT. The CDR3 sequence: CASSDIGITPSGTGELFF. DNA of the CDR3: TGTGCCAGCAGTGACATAGGGATAACCCCGTCGGGCACCGGGGAGCTGTTTTTT.

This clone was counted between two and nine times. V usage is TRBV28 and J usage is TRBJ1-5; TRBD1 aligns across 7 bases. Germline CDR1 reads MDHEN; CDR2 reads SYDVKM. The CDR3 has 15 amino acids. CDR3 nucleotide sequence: TGTGCGGTTTCAGGGGGGGTGTCGGGCAATCAGCCCCAGCATTTT. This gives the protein CAVSGGVSGNQPQHF.

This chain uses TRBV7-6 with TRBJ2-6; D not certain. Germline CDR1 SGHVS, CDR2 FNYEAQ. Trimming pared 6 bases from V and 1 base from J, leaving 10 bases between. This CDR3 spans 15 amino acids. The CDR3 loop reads CASSSFGSGANVLTF. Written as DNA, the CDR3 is TGTGCCAGCAGTTCCTTCGGATCTGGGGCCAACGTCCTGACTTTC. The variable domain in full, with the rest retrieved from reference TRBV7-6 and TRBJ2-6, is GAGVSQSPRYKVTKRGQDVALRCDPISGHVSLYWYRQALGQGPEFLTYFNYEAQQDKSGLPNDRFSAERPEGSISTLTIQRTEQRDSAMYRCASSSFGSGANVLTFGAGSRLTVL.

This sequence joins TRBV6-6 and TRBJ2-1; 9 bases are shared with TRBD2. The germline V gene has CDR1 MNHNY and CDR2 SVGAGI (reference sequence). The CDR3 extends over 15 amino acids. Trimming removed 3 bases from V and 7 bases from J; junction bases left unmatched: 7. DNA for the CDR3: TGTGCCAGCAGTTATGGAGGTAGCGGGAGAAATGAGCAGTTCTTC. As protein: CASSYGGSGRNEQFF.

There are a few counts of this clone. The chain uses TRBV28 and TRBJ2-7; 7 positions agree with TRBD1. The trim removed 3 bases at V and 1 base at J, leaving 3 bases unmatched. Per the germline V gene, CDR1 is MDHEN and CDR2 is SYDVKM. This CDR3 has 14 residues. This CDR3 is CASSFVTGSYEQYF. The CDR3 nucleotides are TGTGCCAGCAGTTTTGTGACAGGGTCCTACGAGCAGTACTTC.

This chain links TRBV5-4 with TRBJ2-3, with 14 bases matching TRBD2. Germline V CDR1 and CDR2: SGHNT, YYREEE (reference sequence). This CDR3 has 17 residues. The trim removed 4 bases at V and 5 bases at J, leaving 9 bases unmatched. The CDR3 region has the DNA TGTGCCAGCAGCCACGGGACTAGCGGGAGCTTGGGAGATACGCAGTATTTT. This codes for CASSHGTSGSLGDTQYF.

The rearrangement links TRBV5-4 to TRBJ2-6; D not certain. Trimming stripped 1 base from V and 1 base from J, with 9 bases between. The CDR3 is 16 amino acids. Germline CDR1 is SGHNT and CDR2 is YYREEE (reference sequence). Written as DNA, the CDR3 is TGTGCCAGCAGCTTGTGGGTAGCATCTGGGGCCAACGTCCTGACTTTC. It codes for CASSLWVASGANVLTF.